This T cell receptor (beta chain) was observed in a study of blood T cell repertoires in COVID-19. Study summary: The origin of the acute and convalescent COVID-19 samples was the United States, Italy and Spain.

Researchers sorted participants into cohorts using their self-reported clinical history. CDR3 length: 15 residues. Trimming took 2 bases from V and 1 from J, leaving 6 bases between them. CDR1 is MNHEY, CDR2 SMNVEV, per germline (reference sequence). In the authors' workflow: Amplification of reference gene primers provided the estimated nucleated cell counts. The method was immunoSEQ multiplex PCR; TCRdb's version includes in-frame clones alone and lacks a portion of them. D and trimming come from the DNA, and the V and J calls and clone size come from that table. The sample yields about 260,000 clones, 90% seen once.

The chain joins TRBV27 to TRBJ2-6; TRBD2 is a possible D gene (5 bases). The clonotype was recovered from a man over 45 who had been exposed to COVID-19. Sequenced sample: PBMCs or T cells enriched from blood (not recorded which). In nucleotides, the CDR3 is TGTGCCAGCAGTTTAATAGCGTCTGGGGCCAACGTCCTGACTTTC. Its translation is CASSLIASGANVLTF.